The clone carrying this T cell receptor (beta chain) has more than one count but fewer than ten. Its antigen is as yet unknown. Every patient was affected by relapse after autologous stem cell transplantation, while exposure to brentuximab vedotin was not uniform. These data originate in a study of PD-1 blockade in classical Hodgkin lymphoma. V was pared by 5 bases and J by 0 bases, with 3 bases of the junction left unmatched. Per germline, CDR1 GTSNPN and CDR2 SVGIG (reference sequence). The CDR3 spans 13 residues. Libraries were prepared by immunoSEQ multiplex PCR; TCRdb keeps only in-frame clonotypes and omits some of them. The table includes over 50,000 clones, 81% detected once. Study findings and constraints: The diversity seen at baseline in complete responders resembled that of newly diagnosed patients.

V is TRBV30 and J is TRBJ1-1, with 7 bases aligning to TRBD1. The TCR originated in a human donor with classical Hodgkin lymphoma. Sequencing used peripheral blood mononuclear cells (PBMCs), obtained at baseline. The CDR3 sequence is CAWVGQLNTEAFF. CDR3 DNA sequence: TGTGCCTGGGTGGGACAGCTGAACACTGAAGCTTTCTTT.